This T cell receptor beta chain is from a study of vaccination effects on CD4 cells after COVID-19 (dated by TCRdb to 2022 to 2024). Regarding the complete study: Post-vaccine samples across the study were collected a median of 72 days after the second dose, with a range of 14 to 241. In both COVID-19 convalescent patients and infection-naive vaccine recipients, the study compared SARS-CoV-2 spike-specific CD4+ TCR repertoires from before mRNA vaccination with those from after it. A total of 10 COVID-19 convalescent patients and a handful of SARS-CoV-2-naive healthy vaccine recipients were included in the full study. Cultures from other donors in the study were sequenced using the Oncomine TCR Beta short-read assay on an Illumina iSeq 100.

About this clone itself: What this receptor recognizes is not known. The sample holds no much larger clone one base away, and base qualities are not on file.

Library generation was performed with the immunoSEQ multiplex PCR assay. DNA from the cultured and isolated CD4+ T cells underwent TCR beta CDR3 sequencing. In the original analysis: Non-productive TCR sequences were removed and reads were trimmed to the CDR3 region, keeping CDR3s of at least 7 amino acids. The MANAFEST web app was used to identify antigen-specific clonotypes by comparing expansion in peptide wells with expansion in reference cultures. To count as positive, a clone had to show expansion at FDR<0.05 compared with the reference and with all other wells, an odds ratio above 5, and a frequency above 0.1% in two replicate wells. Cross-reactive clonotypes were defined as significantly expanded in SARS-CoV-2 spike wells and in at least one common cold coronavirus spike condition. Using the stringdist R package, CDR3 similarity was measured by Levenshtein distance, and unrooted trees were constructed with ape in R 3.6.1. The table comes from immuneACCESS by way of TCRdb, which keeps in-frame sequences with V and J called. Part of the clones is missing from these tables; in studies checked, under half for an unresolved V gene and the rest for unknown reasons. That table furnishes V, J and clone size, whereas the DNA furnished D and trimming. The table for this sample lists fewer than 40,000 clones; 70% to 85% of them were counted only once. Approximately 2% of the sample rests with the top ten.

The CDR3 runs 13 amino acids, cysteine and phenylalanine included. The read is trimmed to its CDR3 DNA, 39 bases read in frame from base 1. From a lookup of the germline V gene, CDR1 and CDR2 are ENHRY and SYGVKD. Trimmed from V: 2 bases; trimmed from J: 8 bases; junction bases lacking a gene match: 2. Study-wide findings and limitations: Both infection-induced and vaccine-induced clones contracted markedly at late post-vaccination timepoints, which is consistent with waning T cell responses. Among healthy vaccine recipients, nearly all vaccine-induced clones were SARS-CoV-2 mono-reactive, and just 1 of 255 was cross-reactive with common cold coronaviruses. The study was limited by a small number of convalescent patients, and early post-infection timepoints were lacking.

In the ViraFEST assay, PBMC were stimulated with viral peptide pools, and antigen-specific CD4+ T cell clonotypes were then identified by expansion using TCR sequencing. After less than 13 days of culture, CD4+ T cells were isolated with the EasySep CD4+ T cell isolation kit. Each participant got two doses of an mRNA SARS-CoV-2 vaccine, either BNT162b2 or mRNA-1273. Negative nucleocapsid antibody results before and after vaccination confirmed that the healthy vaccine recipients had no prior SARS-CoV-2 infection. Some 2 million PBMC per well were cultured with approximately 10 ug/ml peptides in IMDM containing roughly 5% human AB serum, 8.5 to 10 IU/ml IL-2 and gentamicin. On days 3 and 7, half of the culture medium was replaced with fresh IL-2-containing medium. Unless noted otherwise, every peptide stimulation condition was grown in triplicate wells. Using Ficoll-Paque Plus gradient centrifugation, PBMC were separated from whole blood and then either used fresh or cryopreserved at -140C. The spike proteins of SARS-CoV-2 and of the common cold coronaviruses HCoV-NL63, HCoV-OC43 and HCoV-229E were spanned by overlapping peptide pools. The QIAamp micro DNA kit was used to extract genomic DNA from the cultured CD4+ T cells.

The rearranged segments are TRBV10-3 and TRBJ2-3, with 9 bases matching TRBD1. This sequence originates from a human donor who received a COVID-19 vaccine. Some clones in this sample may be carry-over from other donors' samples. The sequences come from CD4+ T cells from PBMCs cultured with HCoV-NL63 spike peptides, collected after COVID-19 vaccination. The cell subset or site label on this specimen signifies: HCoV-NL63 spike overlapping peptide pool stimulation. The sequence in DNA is TGTGCCATCAGTGAGCCGGGACAGGGTACGCAGTATTTT. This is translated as CAISEPGQGTQYF.